What follows describes a single T cell receptor beta chain. Peripheral blood came from all dose cohorts at three timepoints. This sample was taken from a study of OX40 agonist ivuxolimab in advanced cancers. The CDR3 extends over 15 amino acids. Losses at the gene ends were 4 bases for V and 6 bases for J; bases not matched to a gene: 11. Germline-derived CDR1 and CDR2 are MDHEN and SYDVKM. Here immunoSEQ multiplex PCR was the method, and the copy in TCRdb shows in-frame clones only, minus some. The sample includes approximately 20,000 clones, 85% to 90% of them seen just once. The receptor was isolated from an adult with an advanced solid tumor such as melanoma, head and neck, liver or kidney cancer. Sequences were derived from CD4+ or CD8+ T cells sorted from blood, sampled in a trial of the OX40 agonist ivuxolimab. V and J are TRBV28 and TRBJ2-7; 8 bases are shared with TRBD2. CDR3 protein: CASSSPGLAAFEQYF. In DNA, the CDR3 is TGTGCCAGCAGTTCTCCCGGACTAGCCGCGTTCGAGCAGTACTTC.